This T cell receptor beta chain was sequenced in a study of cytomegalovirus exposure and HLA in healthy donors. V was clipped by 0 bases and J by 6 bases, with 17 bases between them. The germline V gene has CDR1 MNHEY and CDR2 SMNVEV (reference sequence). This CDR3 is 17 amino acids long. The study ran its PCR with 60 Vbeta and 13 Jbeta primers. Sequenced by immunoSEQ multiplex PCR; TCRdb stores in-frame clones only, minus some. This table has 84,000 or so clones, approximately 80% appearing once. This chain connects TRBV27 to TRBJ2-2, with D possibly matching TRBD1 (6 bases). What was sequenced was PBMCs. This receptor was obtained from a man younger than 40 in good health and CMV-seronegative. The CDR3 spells CASSLSFRGHVAGELFF. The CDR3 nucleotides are TGTGCCAGCAGTTTATCGTTCAGGGGCCACGTCGCCGGGGAGCTGTTTTTT.